Shown below are 14 T cell receptor beta chains from a single sample sequenced in a study of T cell changes during pregnancy in multiple sclerosis. Sequenced by immunoSEQ multiplex PCR; TCRdb stores in-frame clones only, minus some. Of tens of thousands of clones in the sample, 90% to 95% are singletons; the top ten hold roughly 1.2%. This sample comprised peripheral blood, obtained in the third trimester of pregnancy. The receptors derive from a female donor with multiple sclerosis, enrolled in a pregnancy study.

The chain employs TRBV11-2 and TRBJ1-1; 7 bases agree with TRBD1. Per germline, CDR1 SGHAT and CDR2 FQNNGV. V dropped 4 bases and J dropped 4; count of bases not matched to a gene: 9. The CDR3 totals 15 residues. The CDR3 sequence: CASSSNRGGGTEAFF. The CDR3 nucleotides are TGTGCCAGCAGCTCGAACAGGGGAGGAGGCACTGAAGCTTTCTTT. Together with reference TRBV11-2 and TRBJ1-1, the CDR3 gives the full variable domain: EAGVAQSPRYKIIEKRQSVAFWCNPISGHATLYWYQQILGQGPKLLIQFQNNGVVDDSQLPKDRFSAERLKGVDSTLKIQPAKLEDSAVYLCASSSNRGGGTEAFFGQGTRLTVV.

This chain's CDR3 is CASSYEQGSYNEQFF. CDR3 sequence (DNA): TGTGCCAGCAGCTATGAACAGGGATCCTACAATGAGCAGTTCTTC. V is TRBV7-6 and J is TRBJ2-1; perhaps TRBD1 as D (6 bases). Germline CDR1 is SGHVS and CDR2 is FNYEAQ. V was cut by 4 bases and J by 1 base, with 11 bases left in between. The CDR3 runs to 15 residues.

The V gene is TRBV6-5, the J gene TRBJ2-1, with D unresolved. This CDR3 has 11 residues. Trimming left V 4 bases short and J 9 bases short, with 7 bases between. CDR1 is MNHEY and CDR2 is SVGAGI in the germline V gene. CDR3 region: CASSSFGEQFF. The CDR3 DNA sequence: TGTGCCAGCAGTTCTTTCGGTGAGCAGTTCTTC.

V usage is TRBV4-2 and J usage is TRBJ2-7; the D is unclear. Trimming stripped 1 base from V and 5 bases from J, with 9 bases between. CDR1 is LGHNA and CDR2 is YNFKEQ in the germline V gene. The CDR3 length is 13 residues. The CDR3 loop is CASSQVPSDEQYF. CDR3 bases: TGTGCCAGCAGCCAAGTCCCGTCCGACGAGCAGTACTTC.

This clone showed up just a few times. The chain links TRBV6-6 to TRBJ1-5, with D unresolved. The V gene lost 7 bases and the J gene lost 3 bases, with 10 bases spanning the gap. The CDR3 is 13 amino acids. The germline V gene has CDR1 MNHNY and CDR2 SVGAGI (reference sequence). The CDR3 here is CASTGDNNQPQHF. As DNA, the CDR3 is TGTGCCAGCACGGGAGACAACAATCAGCCCCAGCATTTT.

The V call is TRBV28, the J call TRBJ2-1; 8 nucleotides align to TRBD1. This CDR3 has 12 amino acids. The trim removed 6 bases at V and 8 bases at J, leaving 3 bases unmatched. Germline V gives CDR1 MDHEN, CDR2 SYDVKM. The CDR3 region has the DNA TGTGCCAGCAGACGGACAGGGTATGAGCAGTTCTTC. This translates into CASRRTGYEQFF.

This clone was counted between two and nine times. The gene calls are TRBV29-1 and TRBJ1-1, with D unresolved. The V gene lost 4 bases and the J gene lost 1 base, with 7 bases spanning the gap. The V gene's germline CDR1 is SQVTM and CDR2 ANQGSEA. This CDR3 is built from 12 residues. DNA for the CDR3: TGCAGCGTTGGAAACGGGAACACTGAAGCTTTCTTT. Translated: CSVGNGNTEAFF.

The chain employs TRBV5-1 and TRBJ2-3; TRBD2 matches 16 bases. The J segment lost 7 bases and the V segment lost 0 bases, leaving 5 bases of the junction unmatched. CDR1 is SGHRS and CDR2 is YFSETQ in the germline V gene. The CDR3 sequence is 17 residues long. Here the CDR3 DNA reads TGCGCCAGCAGCTTGGCGGGACTAGCGGGAGGGTTAAATACGCAGTATTTT. It is translated as CASSLAGLAGGLNTQYF.

The chain combines TRBV10-2 with TRBJ2-5; 14 bases match TRBD2. The trim removed 7 bases at V and 5 bases at J, leaving 12 bases unmatched. Germline assignment: CDR1 WSHSY and CDR2 SAAADI. CDR3 length: 17 amino acids. CDR3 in amino acids: CASIPGTSGSTGETQYF. The CDR3 nucleotides are TGCGCCAGCATCCCCGGGACTAGCGGGAGTACTGGGGAGACCCAGTACTTC.

This clone has just one count. V gene TRBV7-9 combines with J gene TRBJ2-1; 11 bases align to TRBD2. Germline V CDR1 and CDR2: SEHNR, FQNEAQ (reference sequence). This CDR3 comprises 19 residues. The V gene end was trimmed by 5 bases and the J gene end by 9 bases; junction bases not matched to a gene: 21. CDR3 coding DNA: TGTGCCAGCAGCACCGGGACCGACCCTTCAACTAGCGGGAGTGGTGAGCAGTTCTTC. It encodes CASSTGTDPSTSGSGEQFF.

The sample holds one count of this clone. The V gene is TRBV6-6, the J gene TRBJ2-7; the match to TRBD2 covers 7 bases. The V segment lost 2 bases and the J segment 3 bases; nucleotides outside the gene matches: 7. Germline V gives CDR1 MNHNY, CDR2 SVGAGI (reference sequence). This CDR3 region has 15 residues. CDR3 sequence (DNA): TGTGCCAGCAGTTACGCTGGGAGGGGCGGCTACGAGCAGTACTTC. It translates to CASSYAGRGGYEQYF.

This chain joins TRBV5-1 and TRBJ2-3; 10 bases agree with TRBD2. The CDR3 runs 17 residues. Germline CDR1 SGHRS, CDR2 YFSETQ. J gave up 2 bases and V 1 base, and 7 bases lay outside the gene matches. CDR3 sequence reads: CASSLTGAGGYTDTQYF. The CDR3, as DNA: TGCGCCAGCAGCTTGACGGGAGCGGGAGGGTACACAGATACGCAGTATTTT.

This chain links TRBV7-9 with TRBJ1-1; D might be TRBD1 (5 bases). The CDR3 has 13 amino acids. V was cut by 5 bases and J by 3 bases, with 10 bases left in between. In germline, CDR1 is SEHNR, CDR2 FQNEAQ (reference sequence). CDR3 nucleotides: TGTGCCAGCAGCGCGGGGGGGGACACTGAAGCTTTCTTT. Encoded protein: CASSAGGDTEAFF.

V usage is TRBV6-1 and J usage is TRBJ2-7; 10 bases are a match to TRBD1. The CDR3 contains 14 residues. With V trimmed by 2 bases and J by 3 bases, 1 base remained unmatched. Germline CDR1 MNHNS, CDR2 SASEGT. For the CDR3, the DNA is TGTGCCAGCAGTGAATGGACAGGGGGCTACGAGCAGTACTTC. Protein product: CASSEWTGGYEQYF.